Sequencing of this T cell receptor (beta chain) was carried out in a study of CD8+CD57+ T cells in acquired aplastic anemia. Broader study findings: Sharing between patients and controls was observed for around 30 CD8+ CDR3 sequences.

CD8+CD57+ cell expansion had been shown by flow cytometry in patients chosen for sequencing. The patients all had a severe acquired aplastic anemia diagnosis. A word on this clonotype: Its matching antigen is unknown.

TCR beta VDJ and CDR3 profiles were obtained from a genomic DNA template. MiXCR, applied by TCRdb to the reads, yields one record per CDR3 protein. Of around 190,000 distinct CDR3 sequences in the sample, around 50% were seen once. The receptor comes from a human donor with aplastic anemia. The sequencing input was sorted CD4+, CD8+, or CD8+CD57+ T cells (not recorded which) from PBMCs.

The CDR3 coding sequence is TGCAGTGCTAGTGTGCCGGTCTCCTACGAGCAGTACTTC. This encodes CSASVPVSYEQYF. The V call is TRBV20-1, the J call TRBJ2-7; D remains ambiguous. The germline V gene encodes CDR1 DFQATT and CDR2 SNEGSKA (reference sequence). Trimming pared 3 bases from V and 0 bases from J, leaving 9 bases between. The CDR3 spans 13 residues.